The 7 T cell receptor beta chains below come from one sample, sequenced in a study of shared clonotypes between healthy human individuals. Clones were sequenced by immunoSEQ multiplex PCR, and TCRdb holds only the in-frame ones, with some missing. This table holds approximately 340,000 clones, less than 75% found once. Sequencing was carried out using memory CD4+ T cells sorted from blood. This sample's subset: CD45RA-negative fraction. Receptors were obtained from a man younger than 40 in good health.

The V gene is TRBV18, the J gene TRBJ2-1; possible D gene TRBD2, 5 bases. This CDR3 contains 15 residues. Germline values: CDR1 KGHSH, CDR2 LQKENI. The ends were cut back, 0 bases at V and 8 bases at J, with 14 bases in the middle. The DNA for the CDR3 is TGTGCCAGCTCACCACCGAGTCGGCCGGGGTATGAGCAGTTCTTC. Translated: CASSPPSRPGYEQFF.

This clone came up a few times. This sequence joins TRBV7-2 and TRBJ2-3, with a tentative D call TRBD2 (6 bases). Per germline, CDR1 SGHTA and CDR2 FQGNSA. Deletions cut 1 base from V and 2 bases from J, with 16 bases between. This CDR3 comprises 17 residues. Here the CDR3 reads CASSLGRHGSTTDTQYF. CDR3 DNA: TGTGCCAGCAGCTTAGGTCGTCACGGGAGTACCACAGATACGCAGTATTTT.

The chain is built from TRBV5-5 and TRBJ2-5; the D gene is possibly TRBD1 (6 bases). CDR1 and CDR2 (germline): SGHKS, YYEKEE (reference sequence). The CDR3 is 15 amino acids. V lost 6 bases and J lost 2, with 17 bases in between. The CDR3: CASILIPTGQETQYF. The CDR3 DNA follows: TGTGCCAGCATCCTCATCCCTACAGGGCAAGAGACCCAGTACTTC.

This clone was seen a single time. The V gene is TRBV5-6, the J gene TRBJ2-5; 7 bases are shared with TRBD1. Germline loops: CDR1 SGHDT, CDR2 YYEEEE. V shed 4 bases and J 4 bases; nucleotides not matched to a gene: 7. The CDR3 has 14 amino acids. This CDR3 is CASSTATGIETQYF. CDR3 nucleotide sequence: TGTGCCAGCAGCACCGCGACAGGGATAGAGACCCAGTACTTC.

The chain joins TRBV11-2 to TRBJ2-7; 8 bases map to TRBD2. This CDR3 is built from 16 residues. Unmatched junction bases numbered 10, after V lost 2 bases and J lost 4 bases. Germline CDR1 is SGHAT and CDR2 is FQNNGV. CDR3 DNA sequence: TGTGCCAGCAGCTTAAGGAGGGGCAGCGGGAGATACGAGCAGTACTTC. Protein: CASSLRRGSGRYEQYF. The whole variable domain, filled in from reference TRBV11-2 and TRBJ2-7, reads EAGVAQSPRYKIIEKRQSVAFWCNPISGHATLYWYQQILGQGPKLLIQFQNNGVVDDSQLPKDRFSAERLKGVDSTLKIQPAKLEDSAVYLCASSLRRGSGRYEQYFGPGTRLTVT.

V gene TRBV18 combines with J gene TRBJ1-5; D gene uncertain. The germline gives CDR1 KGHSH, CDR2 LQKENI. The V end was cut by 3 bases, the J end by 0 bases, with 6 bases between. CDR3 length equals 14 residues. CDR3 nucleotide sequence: TGTGCCAGCTCACCGGGGATTAGCAATCAGCCCCAGCATTTT. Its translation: CASSPGISNQPQHF.

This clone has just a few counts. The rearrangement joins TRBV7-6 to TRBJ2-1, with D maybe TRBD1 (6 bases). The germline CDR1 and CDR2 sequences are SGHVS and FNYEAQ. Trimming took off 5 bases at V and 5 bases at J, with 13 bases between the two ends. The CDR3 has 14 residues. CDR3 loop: CASSPGTFNNEQFF. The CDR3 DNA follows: TGTGCCAGCAGCCCCGGGACATTCAACAATGAGCAGTTCTTC.